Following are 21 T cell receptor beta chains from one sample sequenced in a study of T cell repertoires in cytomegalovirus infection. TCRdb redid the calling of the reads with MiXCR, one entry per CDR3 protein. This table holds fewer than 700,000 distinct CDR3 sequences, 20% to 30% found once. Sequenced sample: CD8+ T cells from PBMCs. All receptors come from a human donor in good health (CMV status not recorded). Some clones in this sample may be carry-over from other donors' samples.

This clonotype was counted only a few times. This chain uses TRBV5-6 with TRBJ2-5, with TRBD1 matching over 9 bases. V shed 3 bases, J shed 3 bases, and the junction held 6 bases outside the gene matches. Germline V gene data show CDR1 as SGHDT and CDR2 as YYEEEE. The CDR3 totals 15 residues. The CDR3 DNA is TGTGCCAGCAGCTCGGTCCGGACAGGGGAAGAGACCCAGTACTTC. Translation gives CASSSVRTGEETQYF.

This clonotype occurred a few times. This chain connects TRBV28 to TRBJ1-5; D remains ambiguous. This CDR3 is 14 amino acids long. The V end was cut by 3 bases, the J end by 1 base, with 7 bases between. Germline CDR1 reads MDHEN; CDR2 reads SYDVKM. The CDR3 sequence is CASSFLRSNQPQHF. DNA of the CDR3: TGTGCCAGCAGTTTTTTGCGGAGCAATCAGCCCCAGCATTTT.

This CDR3 is CASSVQFGLKESGELFF. The CDR3 DNA reads as TGTGCCAGCAGCGTACAATTTGGACTCAAGGAGTCCGGGGAGCTGTTTTTT. This rearrangement joins TRBV9 to TRBJ2-2, with D possibly TRBD2 on 5 matching bases. V dropped 1 base and J dropped 6 bases, with 19 bases sitting between them. This CDR3 region has 17 residues. The germline CDR1 and CDR2 sequences are SGDLS and YYNGEE. Supplemented by reference TRBV9 and TRBJ2-2, the full variable domain reads DSGVTQTPKHLITATGQRVTLRCSPRSGDLSVYWYQQSLDQGLQFLIQYYNGEERAKGNILERFSAQQFPDLHSELNLSSLELGDSALYFCASSVQFGLKESGELFFGEGSRLTVL.

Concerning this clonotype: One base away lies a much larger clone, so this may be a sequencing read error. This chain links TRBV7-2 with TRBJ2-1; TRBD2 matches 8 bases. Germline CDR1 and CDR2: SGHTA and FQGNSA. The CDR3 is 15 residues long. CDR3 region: CASSPFSGGHNERFF. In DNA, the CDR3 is TGTGCCAGCAGCCCCTTCTCGGGGGGGCACAATGAGCGGTTCTTC.

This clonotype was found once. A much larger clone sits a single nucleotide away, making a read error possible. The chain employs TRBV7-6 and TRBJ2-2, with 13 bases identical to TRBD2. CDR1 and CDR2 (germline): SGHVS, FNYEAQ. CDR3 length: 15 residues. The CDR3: CVSSVLAGGTGELFF. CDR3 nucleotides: TGTGTCAGCAGCGTACTAGCGGGGGGGACCGGGGAGCTGTTTTTT.

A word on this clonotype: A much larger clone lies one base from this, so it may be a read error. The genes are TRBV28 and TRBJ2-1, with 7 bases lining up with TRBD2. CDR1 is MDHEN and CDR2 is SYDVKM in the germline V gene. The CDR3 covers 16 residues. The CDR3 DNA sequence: TGTGCCAACAGTTCGCGTACTAGCGCGGAATTCGATGAGCAGTTCTTC. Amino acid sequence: CANSSRTSAEFDEQFF.

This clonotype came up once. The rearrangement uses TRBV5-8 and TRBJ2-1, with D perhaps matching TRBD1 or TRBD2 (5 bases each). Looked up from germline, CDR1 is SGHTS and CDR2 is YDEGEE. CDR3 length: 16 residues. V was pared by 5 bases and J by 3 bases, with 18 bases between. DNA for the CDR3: TGTGCCAGCAGTTCCGAGGGGATTCTGGGCTACAATGAGCAGTTCTTC. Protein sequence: CASSSEGILGYNEQFF.

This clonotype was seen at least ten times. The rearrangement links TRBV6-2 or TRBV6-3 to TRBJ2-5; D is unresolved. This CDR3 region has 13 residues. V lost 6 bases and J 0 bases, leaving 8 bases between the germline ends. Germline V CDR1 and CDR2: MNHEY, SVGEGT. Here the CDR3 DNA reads TGTGCCAGCAGGCACCAGGACCAAGAGACCCAGTACTTC. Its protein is CASRHQDQETQYF.

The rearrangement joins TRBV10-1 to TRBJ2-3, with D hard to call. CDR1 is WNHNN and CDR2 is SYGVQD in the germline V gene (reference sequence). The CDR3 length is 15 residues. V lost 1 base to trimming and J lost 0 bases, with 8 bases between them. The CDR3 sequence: CASSEFDVSTDTQYF. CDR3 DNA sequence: TGCGCCAGCAGTGAGTTTGACGTTAGCACAGATACGCAGTATTTT.

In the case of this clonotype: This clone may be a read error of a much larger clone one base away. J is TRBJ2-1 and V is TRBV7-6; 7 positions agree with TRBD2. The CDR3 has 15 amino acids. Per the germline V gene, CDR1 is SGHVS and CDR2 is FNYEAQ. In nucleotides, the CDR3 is TGTGCTAGCAGCTTAGCGGGCAGACGAAACAATGAGCAGTCCTTC. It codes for CASSLAGRRNNEQSF.

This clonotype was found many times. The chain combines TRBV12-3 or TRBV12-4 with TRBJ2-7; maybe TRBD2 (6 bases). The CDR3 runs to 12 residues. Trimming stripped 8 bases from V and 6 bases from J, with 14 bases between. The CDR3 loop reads CASGSGLSEQYF. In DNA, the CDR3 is TGTGCCAGCGGGTCGGGACTCTCCGAGCAGTACTTC.

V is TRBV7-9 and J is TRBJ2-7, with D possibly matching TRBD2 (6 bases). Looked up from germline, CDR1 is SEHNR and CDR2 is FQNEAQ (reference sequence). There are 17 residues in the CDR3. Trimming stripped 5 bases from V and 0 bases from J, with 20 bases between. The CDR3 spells CASSESLRDSSSYEQYF. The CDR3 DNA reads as TGTGCCAGCAGCGAAAGCCTCAGGGACTCGAGCTCCTACGAGCAGTACTTC.

CDR3 in DNA: TGTGCCAGCAATTCACTAGCGGGGGGGCGGTGGGAGCAGTTCTTC. Its protein is CASNSLAGGRWEQFF. The J gene is TRBJ2-1, the V gene TRBV6-5; TRBD2 matches 13 bases. V was pared by 7 bases and J by 10 bases, with 10 bases of the junction left unmatched. CDR1 MNHEY and CDR2 SVGAGI come from the germline V gene. This CDR3 spans 15 amino acids.

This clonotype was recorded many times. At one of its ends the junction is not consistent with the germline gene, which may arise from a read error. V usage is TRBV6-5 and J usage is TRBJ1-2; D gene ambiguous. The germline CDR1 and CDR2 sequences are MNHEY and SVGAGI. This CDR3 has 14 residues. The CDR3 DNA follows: TGTGCCAGCAGTTACTCAGGAGATAACGATGGCTACACCTTC. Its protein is CASSYSGDNDGYTF.

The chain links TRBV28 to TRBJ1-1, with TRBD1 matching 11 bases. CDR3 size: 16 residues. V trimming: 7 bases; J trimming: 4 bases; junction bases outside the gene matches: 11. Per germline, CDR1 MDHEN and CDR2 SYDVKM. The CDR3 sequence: CASTPGQGGPRTEAFF. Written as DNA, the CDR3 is TGTGCCAGCACCCCGGGACAGGGGGGTCCGCGCACTGAAGCTTTCTTT. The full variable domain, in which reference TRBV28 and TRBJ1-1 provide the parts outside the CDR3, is DVKVTQSSRYLVKRTGEKVFLECVQDMDHENMFWYRQDPGLGLRLIYFSYDVKMKEKGDIPEGYSVSREKKERFSLILESASTNQTSMYLCASTPGQGGPRTEAFFGQGTRLTVV.

The CDR3 nucleotides read TGTGCCAGCAGTTACGGGAGGACTGGGGCCAACGTCCTGACTTTC. Its translation is CASSYGRTGANVLTF. This chain joins TRBV6-6 and TRBJ2-6; D is perhaps TRBD2 (6 bases). Germline-derived CDR1 and CDR2 are MNHNY and SVGAGI (reference sequence). The V and J ends lost 2 bases and 2 bases respectively, with 7 bases between them. This CDR3 spans 15 amino acids.

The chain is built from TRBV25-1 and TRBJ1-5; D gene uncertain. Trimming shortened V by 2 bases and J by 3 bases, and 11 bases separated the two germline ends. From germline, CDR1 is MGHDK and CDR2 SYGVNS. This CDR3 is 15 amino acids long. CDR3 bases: TGTGCCAGCAGTGAAAAGGGTACGCACAATCAGCCCCAGCATTTT. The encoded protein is CASSEKGTHNQPQHF.

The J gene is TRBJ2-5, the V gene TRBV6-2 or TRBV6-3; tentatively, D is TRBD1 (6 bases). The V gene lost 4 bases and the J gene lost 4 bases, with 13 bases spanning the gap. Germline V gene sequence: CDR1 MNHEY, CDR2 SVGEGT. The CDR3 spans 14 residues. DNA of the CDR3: TGTGCCAGCAGTTCCTATTGGGACATAGAGACCCAGTACTTC. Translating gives CASSSYWDIETQYF.

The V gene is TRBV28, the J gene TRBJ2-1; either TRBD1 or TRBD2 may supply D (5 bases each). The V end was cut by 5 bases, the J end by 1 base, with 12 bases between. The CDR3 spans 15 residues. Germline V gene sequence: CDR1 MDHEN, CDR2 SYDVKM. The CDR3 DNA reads TGTGCCAGCAGTCGAGTAGAGGGGTCCTACAATGAGCAGTTCTTC. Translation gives CASSRVEGSYNEQFF.

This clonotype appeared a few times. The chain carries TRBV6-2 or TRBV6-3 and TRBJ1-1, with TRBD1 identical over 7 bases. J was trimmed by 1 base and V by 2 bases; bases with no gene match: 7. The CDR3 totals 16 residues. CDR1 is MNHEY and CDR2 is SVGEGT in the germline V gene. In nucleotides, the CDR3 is TGTGCCAGCAGTTACCCCGGACAGGTCGGGAACACTGAAGCTTTCTTT. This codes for CASSYPGQVGNTEAFF.

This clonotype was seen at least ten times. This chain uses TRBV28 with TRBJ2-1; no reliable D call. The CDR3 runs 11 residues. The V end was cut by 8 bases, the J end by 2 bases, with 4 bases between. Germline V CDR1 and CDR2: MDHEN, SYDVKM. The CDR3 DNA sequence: TGTGCCAGCGGAACCTACAATGAGCAGTTCTTC. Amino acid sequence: CASGTYNEQFF.